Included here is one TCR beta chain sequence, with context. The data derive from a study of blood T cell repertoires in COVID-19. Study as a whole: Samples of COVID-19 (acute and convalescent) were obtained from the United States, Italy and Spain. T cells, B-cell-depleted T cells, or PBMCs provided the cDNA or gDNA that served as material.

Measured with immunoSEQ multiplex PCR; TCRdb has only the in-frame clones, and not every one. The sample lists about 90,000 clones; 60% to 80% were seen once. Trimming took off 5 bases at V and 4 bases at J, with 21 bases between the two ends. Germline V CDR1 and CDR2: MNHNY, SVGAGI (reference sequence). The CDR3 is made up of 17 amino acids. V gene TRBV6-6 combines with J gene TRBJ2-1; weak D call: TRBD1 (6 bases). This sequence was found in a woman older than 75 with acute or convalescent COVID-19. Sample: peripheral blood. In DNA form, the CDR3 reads TGTGCCAGCAGTCCCTGGTCCGGGACACACGTTTACAATGAGCAGTTCTTC. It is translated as CASSPWSGTHVYNEQFF.